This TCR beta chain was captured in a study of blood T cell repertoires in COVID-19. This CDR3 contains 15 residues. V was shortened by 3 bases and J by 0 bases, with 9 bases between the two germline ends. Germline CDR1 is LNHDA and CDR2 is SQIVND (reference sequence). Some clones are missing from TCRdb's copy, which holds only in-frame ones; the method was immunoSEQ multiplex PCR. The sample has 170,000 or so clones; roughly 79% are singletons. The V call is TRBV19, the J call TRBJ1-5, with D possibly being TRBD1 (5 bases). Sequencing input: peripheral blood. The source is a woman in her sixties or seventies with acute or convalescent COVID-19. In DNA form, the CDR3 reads TGTGCCAGTAGTATGGGACTCTATAGCAATCAGCCCCAGCATTTT. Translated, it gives CASSMGLYSNQPQHF.